The rows below give T cell receptor beta chains drawn from one sample of a study of blood T cell repertoires in COVID-19. The method was immunoSEQ multiplex PCR; TCRdb's version includes in-frame clones alone and lacks a portion of them. The table includes 35,000 to 50,000 clones, around 87% detected once. The sample taken for sequencing was peripheral blood. Every receptor here comes from a man aged 45 to 65 with active COVID-19. Both conserved end residues are trimmed from each CDR3. Each record gives: J gene, V gene, CDR3 protein.

>TRBJ1-1|TRBV5-1
ASSPDRVAEAF
>TRBJ2-3|TRBV9
ASSVAGFPSTDTQY
>TRBJ2-4|TRBV6-2/TRBV6-3
ASSYDLRQGAGKNIQY
>TRBJ2-7|TRBV18
ASSPPGQAYEQY
>TRBJ1-5|TRBV28
ASSPPEGGGQPQH
>TRBJ1-6|TRBV6-5
ASRPARAGNSPLH
>TRBJ1-4|TRBV9
ASSVIPGEKLF
>TRBJ1-3|TRBV11-2
ASSLDHSVSGNTIY
>TRBJ1-1|TRBV5-6
ASSADRVVTEAF
>TRBJ2-3|TRBV29-1
SVDIRGPTNTDTQY
>TRBJ2-3|TRBV4-2
ASSQVLAASTDTQY
>TRBJ1-3|TRBV7-6
ASSLASQGSGNTIY
>TRBJ1-5|TRBV2
ASSGQYSNQPQH
>TRBJ1-1|TRBV12-3/TRBV12-4
ASSLGQVTEAF
>TRBJ1-4|TRBV9
ASSPGTGGATNEKLF
>TRBJ2-3|TRBV13
ASSYSGGPGDTQY
>TRBJ2-2|TRBV28
ASRSSGRTGELF
>TRBJ1-2|TRBV28
ASSPEDRGHYGYT
>TRBJ1-2|TRBV9
ASSDRSGGYGYT
>TRBJ2-5|TRBV5-1
ASSLVPGEETQY
>TRBJ2-2|TRBV9
ASSVHTGLAVNTGELF
>TRBJ1-2|TRBV4-1
ASSQDSGKPYGYT
>TRBJ1-1|TRBV5-1
ASSPDRVNTEAF
>TRBJ2-2|TRBV5-4
ASSFYSGGAHDTGELF
>TRBJ1-6|TRBV18
ASSPPKGPLH
>TRBJ1-2|TRBV29-1
SVAEGRESYGYT
>TRBJ2-1|TRBV6-5
ASSYSSKGGNEQF
>TRBJ1-1|TRBV6-5
ASSRRLGRATEAF
>TRBJ2-5|TRBV28
ASSLAGSQETQY
>TRBJ1-1|TRBV29-1
SVRPGQANTEAF
>TRBJ1-3|TRBV15
ATSSETGIGNTIY
>TRBJ2-2|TRBV9
ASSAAGGHTGELF
>TRBJ1-4|TRBV5-1
ASSPRSGRNEKLF
>TRBJ2-6|TRBV27
ASSPRDRGPGANVLT
>TRBJ1-1|TRBV6-5
ASTPSPNTEAF
>TRBJ1-5|TRBV5-6
ASSSTLDQAIYSNQPQH
>TRBJ1-1|TRBV5-4
ASSHRDTEAF
>TRBJ1-1|TRBV25-1
ASTEGRTQAF
>TRBJ1-2|TRBV27
ASSRGVGANYGYT
>TRBJ2-3|TRBV4-1
ASSHPGADTQY
>TRBJ2-1|TRBV6-2/TRBV6-3
ASSYDSGGADEQF